These 10 T cell receptor beta chains came from one sample sequenced in a study of CD8 T cells in Susac syndrome. With random hexamers, reverse transcription was performed on roughly 0.5 to 1 ug of RNA. MiXCR, run by TCRdb on the immunoSEQ multiplex PCR reads, gives a single entry per CDR3 protein. The repertoire holds roughly 200,000 distinct CDR3 sequences, with 85% to 95% as singletons. Sample: CD4+ T cells from PBMCs. The receptors were gathered from a human donor in good health.

In this sample, this clonotype turned up once. The chain carries TRBV27 and TRBJ1-2, with 9 bases identical to TRBD1. CDR3 length: 15 residues. Trimming removed 3 bases from V and 7 bases from J; junction bases left unmatched: 9. Looked up from germline, CDR1 is MNHEY and CDR2 is SMNVEV (reference sequence). CDR3 sequence (DNA): TGTGCCAGCAGTTTTGTGGGACAGGGTTCTGGTGGCTACACCTTC. Protein sequence: CASSFVGQGSGGYTF.

The chain employs TRBV11-2 and TRBJ2-3, with 13 bases matching TRBD2. V was pared by 5 bases and J by 7 bases, with 6 bases of the junction left unmatched. The CDR3 loop spans 15 amino acids. Germline CDR1 SGHAT, CDR2 FQNNGV. CDR3 coding DNA: TGTGCCAGCAGCCGGACTAGCGGGAGTCGGAATACGCAGTATTTT. It translates to CASSRTSGSRNTQYF.

The V call is TRBV7-9, the J call TRBJ2-5; tentative D call: TRBD2 (6 bases). CDR1 is SEHNR and CDR2 is FQNEAQ in the germline V gene (reference sequence). The CDR3 has 15 amino acids. V was clipped by 4 bases and J by 5 bases, with 17 bases between them. This CDR3 reads CASSSRPSEVETQYF. CDR3 sequence (DNA): TGTGCCAGCAGCTCGCGACCTAGCGAGGTGGAGACCCAGTACTTC.

The rearrangement uses TRBV20-1 and TRBJ1-1; TRBD1 matches 7 bases. Germline CDR1 DFQATT, CDR2 SNEGSKA (reference sequence). V trimming: 8 bases; J trimming: 5 bases; junction bases outside the gene matches: 11. The CDR3 extends over 13 amino acids. CDR3 sequence (DNA): TGCAGTACTCGGACAGGTTTGGATACTGAAGCTTTCTTT. It specifies CSTRTGLDTEAFF.

The rearrangement uses TRBV6-2 or TRBV6-3 and TRBJ1-4, with 10 bases aligning to TRBD1. There are 15 residues in the CDR3. Germline trimming cut 5 bases from V and 6 bases from J; bases unmatched to any gene: 6. Germline V gene data show CDR1 as MNHEY and CDR2 as SVGEGT. The DNA for the CDR3 is TGTGCCAGCAGTCGGGACAGGGGACTTCATGAAAAACTGTTTTTT. It codes for CASSRDRGLHEKLFF.

The rearrangement uses TRBV12-5 and TRBJ1-5; D perhaps matches TRBD1 (5 bases). Germline V gene sequence: CDR1 LGHNT, CDR2 FRNRAP. This CDR3 region has 17 residues. V lost 6 bases and J lost 13, with 31 bases in between. CDR3 protein: CASGSDLTAGTRVSQHF. The DNA of the CDR3 is TGTGCTAGTGGCTCTGATTTAACCGCCGGGACGCGGGTTTCTCAGCATTTT.

V usage is TRBV4-1 and J usage is TRBJ2-7, with a weak D call TRBD1 (5 bases). Germline lookup yields CDR1 MGHRA and CDR2 YSYEKL. V gave up 3 bases and J gave up 3 bases, with 9 bases separating them. CDR3 length: 13 residues. CDR3 in DNA: TGCGCCAGCAGCCAGACAGTACGCTACGAGCAGTACTTC. Protein sequence: CASSQTVRYEQYF.

The V call is TRBV11-2, the J call TRBJ2-3; TRBD2 agrees at 7 bases. CDR1 is SGHAT, CDR2 FQNNGV, per germline. The CDR3 runs 15 residues. The trim removed 5 bases at V and 0 bases at J, leaving 5 bases unmatched. The CDR3 sequence: CASSASGVSTDTQYF. CDR3 coding DNA: TGTGCCAGCAGCGCGAGCGGGGTTAGCACAGATACGCAGTATTTT.

The chain has TRBV6-2 or TRBV6-3 and TRBJ2-1; unclear D gene. CDR1 is MNHEY and CDR2 is SVGEGT in the germline V gene. CDR3 size: 12 residues. The V end was cut by 4 bases, the J end by 4 bases, with 5 bases between. The CDR3 DNA reads as TGTGCCAGCAGTTCTGTTTACAATGAGCAGTTCTTC. As protein: CASSSVYNEQFF.

The chain joins TRBV5-4 to TRBJ2-1; TRBD2 is a possible D gene (5 bases). Germline lookup yields CDR1 SGHNT and CDR2 YYREEE (reference sequence). The CDR3 is made up of 13 amino acids. Trimming took 0 bases from V and 8 from J, leaving 9 bases between them. CDR3 amino acids: CASSLESRDEQFF. The CDR3, as DNA: TGTGCCAGCAGCTTGGAGTCGCGGGATGAGCAGTTCTTC.